A single sample is the source of the 23 T cell receptor beta chains below, sequenced in a study of T cell repertoires in cytomegalovirus infection. TCRdb called the reads again in MiXCR, with one record for every CDR3 protein. The sample shows 350,000 to 550,000 distinct CDR3 sequences, approximately 33% of them seen only once. Sequencing used PBMCs. These receptors were taken from a human donor in good health (CMV status not recorded). Some clones in this sample may be carry-over from other donors' samples.

This chain links TRBV23-1 with TRBJ2-1; no definite D call. TRBV23-1 is designated an ORF whose function remains uncertain. CDR3 length: 21 amino acids. V was cut by 0 bases and J by 0 bases, with 24 bases left in between. Written as DNA, the CDR3 is TGCGCCAGCAGTCAATCTTGGTCAGGCCGCGCCACGAAGAGCTCCTACAATGAGCAGTTCTTC. This codes for CASSQSWSGRATKSSYNEQFF.

V and J are TRBV7-6 and TRBJ1-6, with TRBD1 as a possible D gene (5 bases). The CDR3 is made up of 12 amino acids. V shed 6 bases and J shed 7 bases, with 7 bases lying between them. Germline assignment: CDR1 SGHVS and CDR2 FNYEAQ. The CDR3 is CASRDNNSPLHF. The CDR3 DNA reads as TGTGCCAGCAGGGACAACAATTCACCCCTCCACTTT.

V is TRBV7-2 and J is TRBJ2-3; 11 nucleotides align to TRBD2. Germline CDR1 is SGHTA and CDR2 is FQGNSA. Losses at the gene ends were 5 bases for V and 4 bases for J; bases not matched to a gene: 17. This CDR3 is 19 amino acids long. In DNA, the CDR3 is TGTGCCAGCAGCCTAATTGTGACTAGCGGGGCCGGAGGGGCAGATACGCAGTATTTT. It encodes CASSLIVTSGAGGADTQYF.

This clonotype was detected many times. The chain combines TRBV7-8 with TRBJ1-5, with D maybe TRBD1 (5 bases). The V end lost 5 bases, the J end lost 4 bases, and 12 bases lay between the germline ends. CDR1 and CDR2 from the germline V gene are SGHVS and FQNEAQ. This CDR3 is 14 amino acids long. The CDR3 DNA follows: TGTGCCAGCAGCCGCGACAGCGCGAATCAGCCCCAGCATTTT. This codes for CASSRDSANQPQHF.

The chain's CDR3 is CASSQFVTSSYEQYF. The CDR3 DNA sequence: TGCGCCAGCAGCCAGTTTGTGACTAGTTCCTACGAGCAGTACTTC. The chain joins TRBV4-3 to TRBJ2-7, with D tentatively TRBD2 (6 bases). The V gene's germline CDR1 is LGHNA and CDR2 YSLEER. The CDR3 totals 15 residues. Between the trimmed V and J ends, which lost 3 bases and 1 base, there was a span of 13 bases.

The chain uses TRBV6-5 and TRBJ2-1; TRBD2 matches 7 bases. This CDR3 is 14 amino acids long. Per germline, CDR1 MNHEY and CDR2 SVGAGI. The junction had 4 bases not matched to a gene; V was cut back by 0 bases and J by 8 bases. CDR3 bases: TGTGCCAGCAGTTACTCGTTAGGGAGGGATGAGCAGTTCTTC. Translation: CASSYSLGRDEQFF.

In this sample, this clonotype turned up a few times. The chain has TRBV7-9 and TRBJ2-1, with D hard to call. V was pared by 5 bases and J by 0 bases, with 8 bases between. Germline CDR1 reads SEHNR; CDR2 reads FQNEAQ (reference sequence). The CDR3 has 14 amino acids. CDR3 coding DNA: TGTGCCAGCAGCCCCCCTGTCTCCTACAATGAGCAGTTCTTC. Amino acids: CASSPPVSYNEQFF.

Only a few counts were recorded for this clonotype. The chain carries TRBV2 and TRBJ1-1; 8 bases map to TRBD1. The germline V gene has CDR1 SNHLY and CDR2 FYNNEI. The ends lost 6 bases at V and 4 bases at J; junction bases unmatched: 10. This CDR3 spans 15 amino acids. This chain's CDR3 is CASRRDDRGVTEAFF. In nucleotides, the CDR3 is TGTGCCAGCAGGCGAGACGACAGGGGCGTCACTGAAGCTTTCTTT.

Points on this clonotype: This sequence may be a read error, since a much larger clone differs from it by one base. The V and J genes are TRBV12-3 or TRBV12-4 and TRBJ2-5; D is ambiguous. V was trimmed by 6 bases and J by 0 bases, leaving 5 bases between them. This CDR3 comprises 12 residues. The CDR3 region has the DNA TGTGCCAGCAGCTTCAACCAAGAGACCCAGTACTTC. Translated: CASSFNQETQYF.

The V call is TRBV11-2, the J call TRBJ2-3, with D unresolved. V gave up 5 bases and J gave up 0 bases, with 15 bases separating them. The CDR3 runs to 16 residues. The germline gives CDR1 SGHAT, CDR2 FQNNGV. CDR3 DNA sequence: TGTGCCAGCAGCGATCAGGAGAAAACTAGCACAGATACGCAGTATTTT. Translating it yields CASSDQEKTSTDTQYF.

This sequence joins TRBV11-2 and TRBJ2-3; 11 nucleotides agree with TRBD2. V was pared by 5 bases and J by 4 bases, with 8 bases of the junction left unmatched. Germline CDR1 is SGHAT and CDR2 is FQNNGV. This CDR3 contains 16 residues. CDR3 nucleotides: TGTGCCAGCAGCCTCCAGTTAGCGGGGGGGCCAGATACGCAGTATTTT. It yields the protein CASSLQLAGGPDTQYF. Full variable domain (outside the CDR3, taken from reference TRBV11-2 and TRBJ2-3): EAGVAQSPRYKIIEKRQSVAFWCNPISGHATLYWYQQILGQGPKLLIQFQNNGVVDDSQLPKDRFSAERLKGVDSTLKIQPAKLEDSAVYLCASSLQLAGGPDTQYFGPGTRLTVL.

This clonotype occurred many times. The V gene is TRBV6-1, the J gene TRBJ2-1; 9 bases match TRBD1. The CDR3 has 14 amino acids. Germline V lookup: CDR1 MNHNS, CDR2 SASEGT. V was clipped by 3 bases and J by 8 bases; unmatched bases: 5. Here the CDR3 reads CASSEGTGLHEQFF. CDR3 sequence (DNA): TGTGCCAGCAGTGAGGGGACAGGGCTCCATGAGCAGTTCTTC.

This clonotype showed up just a few times. The chain joins TRBV7-9 to TRBJ1-1, with a weak D call TRBD1 (6 bases). From germline, CDR1 is SEHNR and CDR2 FQNEAQ (reference sequence). V was pared by 3 bases and J by 5 bases, with 22 bases between. CDR3 length: 17 residues. CDR3 sequence: CASSFARGGGGRTEAFF. The CDR3 coding sequence is TGTGCCAGCAGCTTCGCTAGGGGCGGCGGGGGCCGGACTGAAGCTTTCTTT.

The V gene is TRBV27, the J gene TRBJ1-1; no clear D gene. This CDR3 spans 16 amino acids. With 5 bases removed from V and 0 bases from J, the gap between germline ends came to 16 bases. CDR1 MNHEY and CDR2 SMNVEV come from the germline V gene (reference sequence). CDR3 sequence: CASSQEMEIMNTEAFF. The CDR3 DNA reads as TGTGCCAGCAGTCAAGAGATGGAAATCATGAACACTGAAGCTTTCTTT.

The chain links TRBV7-4 to TRBJ1-3; D call uncertain. The CDR3 contains 15 residues. Germline lookup yields CDR1 SGHVT and CDR2 SQSDAQ. V lost 4 bases to trimming and J lost 2 bases, with 12 bases between them. CDR3 coding DNA: TGTGCCAGCAGCTCATCCCGGCAGGCTGGAAACACCATATATTTT. Protein sequence: CASSSSRQAGNTIYF.

This clonotype was seen many times. This chain joins TRBV7-2 and TRBJ2-3, with TRBD1 as a possible D gene (5 bases). There are 16 residues in the CDR3. The V end lost 7 bases, the J end lost 2 bases, and 19 bases lay between the germline ends. From germline, CDR1 is SGHTA and CDR2 FQGNSA. CDR3 in DNA: TGTGCCAGCACCCCCCAGGGTAGGACCGTCACAGATACGCAGTATTTT. It encodes CASTPQGRTVTDTQYF.

This clonotype has a count of ten or more. J is TRBJ1-3 and V is TRBV7-8; TRBD1 is a possible D gene (5 bases). Per germline, CDR1 SGHVS and CDR2 FQNEAQ. The ends were cut back, 0 bases at V and 0 bases at J, with 6 bases in the middle. The CDR3 consists of 15 residues. The CDR3 here is CASSLAGDSGNTIYF. The CDR3 DNA reads TGTGCCAGCAGCTTAGCGGGGGACTCTGGAAACACCATATATTTT.

The rearrangement uses TRBV2 and TRBJ1-2, with unresolved D. There are 13 residues in the CDR3. Germline V gene lookup returns CDR1 SNHLY and CDR2 FYNNEI. V was trimmed by 6 bases and J by 2 bases, leaving 10 bases between them. In DNA form, the CDR3 reads TGTGCCAGCAGGGGCGGAACGAACTATGGCTACACCTTC. Translation: CASRGGTNYGYTF.

V usage is TRBV5-4 and J usage is TRBJ2-5, with 11 nucleotides matching TRBD1. CDR1 SGHNT and CDR2 YYREEE come from the germline V gene (reference sequence). This CDR3 is 16 amino acids long. V trimming: 5 bases; J trimming: 4 bases; junction bases outside the gene matches: 10. The CDR3 reads CASRTGQGAPGETQYF. Written as DNA, the CDR3 is TGTGCCAGCAGAACCGGACAGGGGGCGCCGGGAGAGACCCAGTACTTC.

This sequence joins TRBV18 and TRBJ1-4; 11 nucleotides line up with TRBD1. The CDR3 length is 15 residues. V shed 2 bases and J 7 bases; nucleotides not matched to a gene: 3. The germline V gene encodes CDR1 KGHSH and CDR2 LQKENI. CDR3 amino acids: CASSPAGTGGEKLFF. The CDR3 DNA is TGTGCCAGCTCACCAGCCGGGACAGGGGGTGAAAAACTGTTTTTT.

This clonotype showed up just a few times. V is TRBV5-4 and J is TRBJ1-1, with D tentatively TRBD1 (5 bases). V was clipped by 4 bases and J by 0 bases, with 13 bases between them. CDR1 is SGHNT and CDR2 is YYREEE in the germline V gene (reference sequence). The CDR3 spans 15 residues. CDR3 sequence reads: CASSRRAGMNTEAFF. For the CDR3, the DNA is TGTGCCAGCAGCCGGCGGGCAGGGATGAACACTGAAGCTTTCTTT.

This clonotype was counted a few times. The chain couples TRBV7-9 to TRBJ2-6; possible D gene TRBD2, 5 bases. The germline V gene encodes CDR1 SEHNR and CDR2 FQNEAQ (reference sequence). The V and J ends lost 5 bases and 2 bases respectively, with 7 bases between them. This CDR3 is 14 amino acids long. The CDR3 bases are TGTGCCAGCAGCGGGAGTCCTGGGGCCAACGTCCTGACTTTC. Encoded protein: CASSGSPGANVLTF.

This clonotype was seen more than once but under ten times. The rearrangement uses TRBV6-6 and TRBJ2-6, with D tentatively TRBD1 or TRBD2 (5 bases each). Germline V CDR1 and CDR2: MNHNY, SVGAGI (reference sequence). Trimming pared 5 bases from V and 4 bases from J, leaving 12 bases between. This CDR3 is 15 amino acids long. For the CDR3, the DNA is TGTGCCAGCAGTCCAGGGAGTGCGGGGGCCAACGTCCTGACTTTC. Its translation is CASSPGSAGANVLTF.